Ten or more counts support the clone carrying this TCR beta chain. Its cognate antigen is unknown. Time point: sample taken at primary tumor resection. Unsorted whole RNA from tumor, nontumor lung or frozen PBMC underwent sequencing. The data were taken from a study of spatial heterogeneity in lung cancer. Across the whole study: TCR and UMI combinations that were unique each appeared, on average, more than ten times in raw reads. Study results and caveats: Blood contained ubiquitous expanded tumor TCRs more at resection than at follow-up.

Every TCR cDNA molecule carried a tag that served as a unique molecular identifier. In TCRdb, the 5' RACE reads were re-called with MiXCR into one record per CDR3 protein. Among around 63,000 distinct CDR3 sequences listed, 6.3% were seen once. The CDR3 totals 15 residues. V gave up 0 bases and J gave up 6 bases, with 13 bases separating them. Germline V CDR1 and CDR2: SGHDN, FVKESK. Sequencing used PBMCs, obtained at surgery. The origin of this receptor is a female donor with early-stage non-small cell lung cancer. The gene calls are TRBV14 and TRBJ2-3; D uncertain. The CDR3 nucleotides read TGTGCCAGCAGCCAAGATGGAGTTAAAGGGGATACGCAGTATTTT. Translated: CASSQDGVKGDTQYF.